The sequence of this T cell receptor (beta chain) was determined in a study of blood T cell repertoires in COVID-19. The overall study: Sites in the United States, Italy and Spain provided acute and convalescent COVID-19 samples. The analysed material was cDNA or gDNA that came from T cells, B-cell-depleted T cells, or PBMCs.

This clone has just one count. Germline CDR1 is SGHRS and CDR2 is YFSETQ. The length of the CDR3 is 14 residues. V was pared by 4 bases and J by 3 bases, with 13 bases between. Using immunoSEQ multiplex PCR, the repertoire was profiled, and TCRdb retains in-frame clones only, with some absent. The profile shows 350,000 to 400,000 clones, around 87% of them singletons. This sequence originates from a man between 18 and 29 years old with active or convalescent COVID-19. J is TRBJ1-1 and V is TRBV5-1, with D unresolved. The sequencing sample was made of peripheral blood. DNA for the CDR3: TGCGCCAGCAGCGCTGTTCTAAGCGACACTGAAGCTTTCTTT. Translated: CASSAVLSDTEAFF.